What follows describes a single T cell receptor beta chain. Germline lookup yields CDR1 MNHEY and CDR2 SMNVEV (reference sequence). V lost 4 bases, J lost 2 bases, and 9 bases lay in between. There are 14 residues in the CDR3. Only in-frame clones appear in the TCRdb table, and some are missing; sequencing was by immunoSEQ multiplex PCR. Here the sample spans around 70,000 clones, about 93% being singletons. The record originates from a study of OX40 agonist ivuxolimab in advanced cancers. V usage is TRBV27 and J usage is TRBJ2-1; D unresolved. The specimen was CD4+ or CD8+ T cells sorted from blood, collected in a trial of the OX40 agonist ivuxolimab. The sequence came from an adult with an advanced solid tumor such as melanoma, head and neck, liver or kidney cancer. Here the CDR3 reads CASSSGSAYNEQFF. Written as DNA, the CDR3 is TGTGCCAGCAGTTCCGGGTCGGCCTACAATGAGCAGTTCTTC.